Presented here are 26 T cell receptor beta chains from one specimen sequenced in a study of cytomegalovirus exposure and HLA in healthy donors. PCR primers comprised 60 Vbeta and 13 Jbeta primers. Profiling relied on immunoSEQ multiplex PCR, and the TCRdb table lists in-frame clones only, not all of them. The table records about 150,000 clones, approximately 76% of them present only once. Material: PBMCs. These receptors were collected from a man aged 35-49 years in good health and CMV-seronegative.

The chain is built from TRBV5-4 and TRBJ1-1, with a tentative D call TRBD1 (6 bases). The CDR3 extends over 15 amino acids. V lost 3 bases, J lost 4 bases, and 16 bases lay in between. CDR1 SGHNT and CDR2 YYREEE come from the germline V gene (reference sequence). CDR3 DNA: TGTGCCAGCAGCTCGAACACAGGGAAGGGCACTGAAGCTTTCTTT. Protein sequence: CASSSNTGKGTEAFF.

The rearrangement joins TRBV27 to TRBJ2-7, with D possibly TRBD1 on 5 matching bases. Germline V gene lookup returns CDR1 MNHEY and CDR2 SMNVEV (reference sequence). V was trimmed by 4 bases and J by 6 bases, leaving 19 bases between them. The CDR3 is made up of 15 amino acids. The DNA for the CDR3 is TGTGCCAGCAGTTCAACAGGAATTGTACCCGGCGAGCAGTACTTC. Residues: CASSSTGIVPGEQYF.

The rearrangement joins TRBV7-3 to TRBJ1-2, with 7 positions matching TRBD1. CDR1 and CDR2 from the germline V gene are SGHTA and FQGTGA. V trimming: 4 bases; J trimming: 2 bases; junction bases outside the gene matches: 19. The CDR3 runs 19 residues. CDR3 bases: TGTGCCAGCAGCTCTACCCCTGGGACAGCCCCGTGGGGAAACTATGGCTACACCTTC. Protein sequence: CASSSTPGTAPWGNYGYTF. Full variable domain (remainder filled in from reference TRBV7-3 and TRBJ1-2): GAGVSQTPSNKVTEKGKYVELRCDPISGHTALYWYRQSLGQGPEFLIYFQGTGAADDSGLPNDRFFAVRPEGSVSTLKIQRTERGDSAVYLCASSSTPGTAPWGNYGYTFGSGTRLTVV.

This chain uses TRBV9 with TRBJ2-6, with a possible D match to TRBD2 (5 bases). The CDR3 totals 18 residues. The V gene's germline CDR1 is SGDLS and CDR2 YYNGEE. Trimming removed 3 bases from V and 2 bases from J, with 18 bases in between. DNA for the CDR3: TGTGCCAGCAGCGCCCCGGGGATTGGAGGAACTGGGGCCAACGTCCTGACTTTC. It codes for CASSAPGIGGTGANVLTF.

This chain connects TRBV7-9 to TRBJ1-4; no reliable D call. Germline CDR1 SEHNR, CDR2 FQNEAQ (reference sequence). V dropped 5 bases and J dropped 5 bases, with 15 bases sitting between them. This CDR3 is 15 amino acids long. CDR3 sequence: CASSARGSRNEKLFF. The CDR3 coding sequence is TGTGCCAGCAGCGCGCGAGGAAGTCGGAATGAAAAACTGTTTTTT.

The genes are TRBV28 and TRBJ2-7; 7 nucleotides match TRBD1. Trimming removed 6 bases from V and 3 bases from J; junction bases left unmatched: 8. The CDR3 extends over 14 amino acids. Per germline, CDR1 MDHEN and CDR2 SYDVKM. This CDR3 reads CASSPPTGNYEQYF. As DNA, the CDR3 is TGTGCCAGCAGCCCCCCGACAGGGAACTACGAGCAGTACTTC.

CDR3 sequence: CASSLLSGPTDTQYF. In DNA, the CDR3 is TGTGCCAGCAGCCTCCTGAGCGGCCCCACAGATACGCAGTATTTT. The chain carries TRBV6-1 and TRBJ2-3, with D maybe TRBD2 (5 bases). The CDR3 spans 15 residues. Trimming took off 6 bases at V and 2 bases at J, with 15 bases between the two ends. The V gene's germline CDR1 is MNHNS and CDR2 SASEGT.

V is TRBV30 and J is TRBJ1-5, with D perhaps matching TRBD1 (6 bases). The CDR3 covers 16 residues. V was shortened by 4 bases and J by 1 base, with 17 bases between the two germline ends. Germline CDR1 reads GTSNPN; CDR2 reads SVGIG (reference sequence). CDR3 in amino acids: CAWTSRGGLSNQPQHF. The CDR3 region has the DNA TGTGCCTGGACTTCCCGGGGGGGGCTAAGCAATCAGCCCCAGCATTTT.

This clone was found once. The chain combines TRBV19 with TRBJ1-1, with no clear D. The CDR3 contains 10 residues. Germline assignment: CDR1 LNHDA and CDR2 SQIVND (reference sequence). V lost 10 bases to trimming and J lost 6 bases, with 9 bases between them. CDR3 nucleotides: TGTGCCACCAGCGGTGCTGAAGCTTTCTTT. Translation: CATSGAEAFF. Full variable domain (remainder filled in from reference TRBV19 and TRBJ1-1): DGGITQSPKYLFRKEGQNVTLSCEQNLNHDAMYWYRQDPGQGLRLIYYSQIVNDFQKGDIAEGYSVSREKKESFPLTVTSAQKNPTAFYLCATSGAEAFFGQGTRLTVV.

The chain is built from TRBV7-9 and TRBJ2-5, with TRBD2 matching 12 bases. The CDR3 spans 15 residues. Trimming cost V 5 bases and J 2 bases; bases outside gene matches: 3. CDR1 is SEHNR and CDR2 is FQNEAQ in the germline V gene (reference sequence). CDR3 sequence: CASSRLAGEQETQYF. The CDR3 coding sequence is TGTGCCAGCAGCCGACTAGCGGGGGAACAAGAGACCCAGTACTTC. Drawing the rest from reference TRBV7-9 and TRBJ2-5, the complete variable domain is DTGVSQNPRHKITKRGQNVTFRCDPISEHNRLYWYRQTLGQGPEFLTYFQNEAQLEKSRLLSDRFSAERPKGSFSTLEIQRTEQGDSAMYLCASSRLAGEQETQYFGPGTRLLVL.

This clone was counted only a few times. The chain employs TRBV29-1 and TRBJ1-2, with 10 bases that match TRBD1. Trimming removed 1 base from V and 3 bases from J; junction bases left unmatched: 2. Looked up from germline, CDR1 is SQVTM and CDR2 is ANQGSEA. The CDR3 is made up of 14 amino acids. DNA for the CDR3: TGCAGCGTTGAAGGACAGGGGGCATACTATGGCTACACCTTC. This codes for CSVEGQGAYYGYTF.

The chain links TRBV28 to TRBJ2-3; a weak D match, TRBD2 (6 bases). The germline V and J ends were trimmed by 7 bases and 3 bases, with 17 bases remaining between them. The CDR3 has 15 residues. Germline-derived CDR1 and CDR2 are MDHEN and SYDVKM. DNA of the CDR3: TGTGCCAGCACCGAAGGGGAGGCGATAACAGATACGCAGTATTTT. Translation: CASTEGEAITDTQYF.

The rearrangement uses TRBV30 and TRBJ2-2, with 8 bases that match TRBD1. The V and J ends lost 4 bases and 5 bases, in that order; junction bases with no gene match: 9. In germline, CDR1 is GTSNPN, CDR2 SVGIG (reference sequence). The CDR3 sequence is 15 residues long. The CDR3 sequence is CAWKLIQGGTGELFF. The CDR3 DNA follows: TGTGCCTGGAAATTAATACAGGGGGGAACCGGGGAGCTGTTTTTT.

In its sample, this clone was seen once. The J gene is TRBJ2-7, the V gene TRBV27, with 7 nucleotides matching TRBD1. The germline V gene encodes CDR1 MNHEY and CDR2 SMNVEV (reference sequence). Losses at the gene ends were 0 bases for V and 0 bases for J; bases not matched to a gene: 8. The CDR3 runs to 17 residues. The chain's CDR3 is CASSLSTRDSSSYEQYF. CDR3 sequence (DNA): TGTGCCAGCAGTTTATCGACCCGGGACAGCAGCTCCTACGAGCAGTACTTC.

This chain joins TRBV19 and TRBJ1-1, with TRBD1 matching over 11 bases. CDR3 size: 17 residues. Germline V gene data show CDR1 as LNHDA and CDR2 as SQIVND (reference sequence). V lost 4 bases and J lost 1; bases outside the gene matches: 8. The CDR3 is CASSKSGQGAGNTEAFF. CDR3 sequence (DNA): TGTGCCAGTAGTAAGAGCGGACAGGGGGCCGGGAACACTGAAGCTTTCTTT. The variable domain in full, completed from reference TRBV19 and TRBJ1-1, reads DGGITQSPKYLFRKEGQNVTLSCEQNLNHDAMYWYRQDPGQGLRLIYYSQIVNDFQKGDIAEGYSVSREKKESFPLTVTSAQKNPTAFYLCASSKSGQGAGNTEAFFGQGTRLTVV.

The J gene is TRBJ2-2, the V gene TRBV21-1; the table gives TRBD1 as D, unverified against the DNA. TRBV21-1 is labeled a pseudogene. CDR3 size: 14 residues. DNA for the CDR3: TGTGCCAGCAGCCCGGGTAAGGGGACCGGGGAGCTGTTTTTT. Its translation: CASSPGKGTGELFF.

The chain is built from TRBV19 and TRBJ2-5, with TRBD1 matching 9 bases. The germline V gene encodes CDR1 LNHDA and CDR2 SQIVND (reference sequence). The J segment lost 3 bases and the V segment lost 4 bases, leaving 0 bases of the junction unmatched. This CDR3 is 13 amino acids long. The CDR3 is CASSRDREETQYF. As DNA, the CDR3 is TGTGCCAGTAGTAGGGACAGGGAAGAGACCCAGTACTTC. The whole variable domain, remainder taken from reference TRBV19 and TRBJ2-5, is DGGITQSPKYLFRKEGQNVTLSCEQNLNHDAMYWYRQDPGQGLRLIYYSQIVNDFQKGDIAEGYSVSREKKESFPLTVTSAQKNPTAFYLCASSRDREETQYFGPGTRLLVL.

This sequence joins TRBV6-1 and TRBJ2-7; D not certain. Looked up from germline, CDR1 is MNHNS and CDR2 is SASEGT. The CDR3 covers 14 residues. V gave up 6 bases and J gave up 0 bases, with 12 bases separating them. This CDR3 is CASRIERSSYEQYF. CDR3 DNA sequence: TGTGCCAGCAGGATTGAACGGAGCTCCTACGAGCAGTACTTC.

This clone has more than one count but fewer than ten. V gene TRBV10-3 combines with J gene TRBJ2-7; 9 nucleotides agree with TRBD2. Germline loops: CDR1 ENHRY, CDR2 SYGVKD. With V trimmed by 0 bases and J by 4 bases, 10 bases remained unmatched. The CDR3 runs to 17 residues. CDR3 in DNA: TGTGCCATCAGTGAGTCGAAGGGACTAGCTAATGGATACGAGCAGTACTTC. Protein product: CAISESKGLANGYEQYF.

This clone was recorded only once. CDR3 bases: TGTGCCAGCTCACCCGACAGGGAGGATGAAAAACTGTTTTTT. Protein sequence: CASSPDREDEKLFF. The chain uses TRBV18 and TRBJ1-4; 7 positions match TRBD1. Unmatched junction bases numbered 4, after V lost 3 bases and J lost 6 bases. CDR1 and CDR2 from the germline V gene are KGHSH and LQKENI. The CDR3 spans 14 residues.

The chain joins TRBV27 to TRBJ2-1; 11 nucleotides match TRBD2. The ends lost 8 bases at V and 2 bases at J; junction bases unmatched: 8. CDR3 length equals 16 residues. Germline CDR1 MNHEY, CDR2 SMNVEV (reference sequence). The CDR3 sequence is CASGQLAGATYNEQFF. In nucleotides, the CDR3 is TGTGCCAGCGGCCAACTAGCGGGAGCTACCTACAATGAGCAGTTCTTC.

This chain uses TRBV6-5 with TRBJ2-7, with TRBD1 identical over 7 bases. After removal of 0 bases from V and 6 bases from J, the junction contained 8 bases not matched to a gene. Germline CDR1 is MNHEY and CDR2 is SVGAGI. The CDR3 sequence is 15 residues long. The CDR3 sequence is CASSYSPGGTGEQYF. The CDR3 DNA sequence: TGTGCCAGCAGTTACTCACCAGGGGGTACGGGCGAGCAGTACTTC.

The chain uses TRBV5-1 and TRBJ1-2; 12 bases line up with TRBD1. Germline trimming cut 4 bases from V and 5 bases from J; bases unmatched to any gene: 6. Germline assignment: CDR1 SGHRS and CDR2 YFSETQ. The CDR3 spans 15 residues. The CDR3 sequence: CASSPGTGGAYGYTF. CDR3 DNA sequence: TGCGCCAGCAGCCCCGGGACAGGGGGCGCTTATGGCTACACCTTC.

This chain joins TRBV6-1 and TRBJ1-3, with D maybe TRBD1 (6 bases). From germline, CDR1 is MNHNS and CDR2 SASEGT. The CDR3 spans 15 residues. V lost 4 bases, J lost 0 bases, and 10 bases lay in between. In nucleotides, the CDR3 is TGTGCCAGCAGTGCCCGGGACAACTCTGGAAACACCATATATTTT. Its translation is CASSARDNSGNTIYF.

In this sample, this clone turned up once. V and J are TRBV7-9 and TRBJ2-5; 10 bases align to TRBD2. The CDR3 consists of 15 residues. The J segment lost 2 bases and the V segment lost 3 bases, leaving 3 bases of the junction unmatched. Germline lookup yields CDR1 SEHNR and CDR2 FQNEAQ (reference sequence). Here the CDR3 DNA reads TGTGCCAGCAGCTTCGGACTAGCGGAACAAGAGACCCAGTACTTC. Its protein is CASSFGLAEQETQYF.

V and J are TRBV10-3 and TRBJ2-4, with D tentatively TRBD2 (5 bases). CDR3 length: 15 amino acids. CDR1 is ENHRY and CDR2 is SYGVKD in the germline V gene. V dropped 8 bases and J dropped 1 base, with 15 bases sitting between them. This CDR3 is CAIGSGERAKNIQYF. CDR3 bases: TGTGCCATCGGGAGTGGGGAGAGGGCCAAAAACATTCAGTACTTC.